A single sample gave rise to the 20 T cell receptor beta chains below, sequenced in a study of human T cells and chemical hapten exposure (dated by TCRdb to the early 2020s). The sample's time point label, in plain terms: patch test 1, 2 weeks after DPC sensitization. The sample's treatment or condition label, decoded: therapeutic diphenylcyclopropenone sensitization with weekly scalp DPC. Unfractionated whole blood was collected in Tempus Blood RNA tubes, and total RNA was extracted from that blood. The library was obtained by RACE. TCRdb lists the instrument as NextSeq 500. Clones were called with MiXCR by TCRdb after fastp trimmed the public reads at Q25, and only in-frame beta chains were retained. Each entry merges the rows of one CDR3 protein and shows their most common DNA and genes. In this sample the table shows 39,000 or so distinct CDR3 sequences, around 3.8% of which occur a single time. 20% to 30% of the sample rests with the top ten.

The starting material was whole blood, obtained in connection with sensitization to the hapten diphenylcyclopropenone (DPC). These receptors came from a man between 50 and 59 years old with alopecia areata. Some clones in this sample may be carry-over from other donors' samples.

This clonotype was seen ten or more times. The rearrangement joins TRBV5-1 to TRBJ2-7; D is undetermined. Germline loops: CDR1 SGHRS, CDR2 YFSETQ. The CDR3 length is 15 residues. V was pared by 0 bases and J by 2 bases, with 12 bases between. Written as DNA, the CDR3 is TGCGCCAGCAGCTTGGCCGAAGGGCTTACCTACGAGCAGTACTTC. This translates into CASSLAEGLTYEQYF.

This clonotype has a count of ten or more. V and J are TRBV7-2 and TRBJ1-6; 9 bases agree with TRBD1. With V trimmed by 3 bases and J by 10 bases, 7 bases remained unmatched. The CDR3 length is 15 residues. The germline V gene encodes CDR1 SGHTA and CDR2 FQGNSA. The DNA of the CDR3 is TGTGCCAGCAGCTTTCGACAGGGGGTTGGGTCACCCCTCCACTTT. This encodes CASSFRQGVGSPLHF.

In this sample, this clonotype is medium-sized. This sequence joins TRBV6-2 or TRBV6-3 and TRBJ2-4; D gene ambiguous. The CDR3 is made up of 14 amino acids. The V gene's germline CDR1 is MNHEY and CDR2 SVGEGT. Trimming took 7 bases from V and 3 from J, leaving 13 bases between them. In DNA, the CDR3 is TGTGCCAGCACCCTCGACAACGGCAAAAACATTCAGTACTTC. Translating gives CASTLDNGKNIQYF.

This clonotype has at least ten counts. This chain uses TRBV29-1 with TRBJ2-5; tentatively, D is TRBD2 (7 bases). The V and J ends lost 6 bases and 4 bases respectively, with 9 bases between them. CDR3 length: 11 residues. Per the germline V gene, CDR1 is SQVTM and CDR2 is ANQGSEA. CDR3 region: CSVGGLETQYF. The DNA of the CDR3 is TGCAGCGTGGGGGGGCTAGAGACCCAGTACTTC.

Many counts were recorded for this clonotype. The chain recombines TRBV5-4 with TRBJ2-1; D unresolved. With 1 base removed from V and 5 bases from J, the gap between germline ends came to 7 bases. This CDR3 is built from 13 residues. Per germline, CDR1 SGHNT and CDR2 YYREEE (reference sequence). CDR3: CASSLSWDNEQFF. As DNA, the CDR3 is TGTGCCAGCAGCTTGAGCTGGGACAATGAGCAGTTCTTC.

This clonotype was seen a handful of times. The chain links TRBV7-9 to TRBJ1-1, with 7 bases aligning to TRBD1. Germline CDR1 SEHNR, CDR2 FQNEAQ (reference sequence). With 5 bases clipped from V and 0 bases from J, the junction kept 9 bases outside the gene matches. The CDR3 is 16 residues long. CDR3 loop: CASSPGGGGMNTEAFF. The CDR3 DNA is TGTGCCAGCAGCCCAGGGGGGGGGGGGATGAACACTGAAGCTTTCTTT.

This chain links TRBV7-9 with TRBJ1-3; maybe TRBD1 (5 bases). CDR3 length equals 16 residues. V lost 5 bases to trimming and J lost 0 bases, with 14 bases between them. Germline assignment: CDR1 SEHNR and CDR2 FQNEAQ (reference sequence). CDR3 nucleotide sequence: TGTGCCAGCAGCCCTATGGGACTTAACTCTGGAAACACCATATATTTT. It yields the protein CASSPMGLNSGNTIYF.

The rearrangement links TRBV7-8 to TRBJ1-1; no clear D gene. Per germline, CDR1 SGHVS and CDR2 FQNEAQ. This CDR3 contains 15 residues. V lost 3 bases to trimming and J lost 5 bases, with 16 bases between them. CDR3 residues: CASSFTGDSRTEAFF. In nucleotides, the CDR3 is TGTGCCAGCAGCTTTACCGGGGATTCAAGAACTGAAGCTTTCTTT.

Turning to this clonotype: One end of the junction does not line up with germline, which may come from a read error. The chain joins TRBV5-4 to TRBJ2-3; TRBD2 aligns across 8 bases. Germline V gene lookup returns CDR1 SGHNT and CDR2 YYREEE (reference sequence). This CDR3 is built from 14 residues. The CDR3 spells CVSSSRLASDTQYF. Written as DNA, the CDR3 is TGTGTCAGCAGCTCTCGACTAGCGTCAGATACGCAGTATTTT.

This clonotype was recorded at least ten times. The chain employs TRBV18 and TRBJ2-5; unclear D gene. Germline-derived CDR1 and CDR2 are KGHSH and LQKENI. Trimming left V 3 bases short and J 5 bases short, with 19 bases between. The CDR3 contains 16 residues. The CDR3 here is CASSPTRLQLGETQYF. CDR3 DNA: TGTGCCAGCTCACCGACCCGGTTGCAGTTGGGGGAGACCCAGTACTTC.

This clonotype was observed at least ten times. This sequence joins TRBV4-1 and TRBJ1-2, with 7 bases aligning to TRBD1. The J segment lost 3 bases and the V segment lost 3 bases, leaving 7 bases of the junction unmatched. In germline, CDR1 is MGHRA, CDR2 YSYEKL. The CDR3 runs 15 residues. The DNA for the CDR3 is TGCGCCAGCAGCCAGGGACAGACGTCCGACTATGGCTACACCTTC. It codes for CASSQGQTSDYGYTF.

The chain has TRBV12-3 or TRBV12-4 and TRBJ2-2; D uncertain. The length of the CDR3 is 16 residues. V was clipped by 0 bases and J by 3 bases, with 11 bases between them. DNA for the CDR3: TGTGCCAGCAGTTTAGCCCGCGGTACTTACACCGGGGAGCTGTTTTTT. It is translated as CASSLARGTYTGELFF.

This clonotype was seen at least ten times. V gene TRBV28 combines with J gene TRBJ2-3, with no clear D. V was pared by 3 bases and J by 0 bases, with 4 bases between. This CDR3 region has 13 residues. CDR1 MDHEN and CDR2 SYDVKM come from the germline V gene. CDR3 protein: CASSLRSTDTQYF. CDR3 DNA: TGTGCCAGCAGTTTGCGCAGCACAGATACGCAGTATTTT. Full variable domain (remainder filled in from reference TRBV28 and TRBJ2-3): DVKVTQSSRYLVKRTGEKVFLECVQDMDHENMFWYRQDPGLGLRLIYFSYDVKMKEKGDIPEGYSVSREKKERFSLILESASTNQTSMYLCASSLRSTDTQYFGPGTRLTVL.

Ten or more counts support this clonotype. This CDR3 reads CSASMGPERETQYF. The CDR3 nucleotides read TGCAGTGCTAGTATGGGGCCCGAAAGGGAGACCCAGTACTTC. The chain carries TRBV20-1 and TRBJ2-5, with a tentative D call TRBD1 (5 bases). Germline loops: CDR1 DFQATT, CDR2 SNEGSKA (reference sequence). This CDR3 region has 14 residues. Trimming pared 3 bases from V and 5 bases from J, leaving 16 bases between.

Many counts were recorded for this clonotype. The chain links TRBV7-2 to TRBJ2-1; D uncertain. CDR1 and CDR2 (germline): SGHTA, FQGNSA. CDR3 length: 12 residues. Trimming took 2 bases from V and 6 from J, leaving 5 bases between them. CDR3 sequence (DNA): TGTGCCAGCAGCTTACTTCGCAATGAGCAGTTCTTC. Its protein product is CASSLLRNEQFF.

A remark on this clonotype: At one boundary the junction diverges from the germline segment, which might be a read error. This rearrangement joins TRBV12-3 or TRBV12-4 to TRBJ2-4; D tentatively fits TRBD1 or TRBD2 (5 bases each). The CDR3 extends over 13 amino acids. The CDR3 reads CASSLGIDRVGDF. The CDR3 DNA is TGTGCCAGCAGTTTAGGGATTGATAGGGTGGGGGACTTC.

This clonotype was picked up many times. The chain joins TRBV19 to TRBJ2-5; no clear D gene. CDR3 length: 14 amino acids. CDR1 is LNHDA and CDR2 is SQIVND in the germline V gene (reference sequence). The ends were cut back, 3 bases at V and 2 bases at J, with 10 bases in the middle. CDR3 protein: CASSIMERQETQYF. The CDR3 DNA reads TGTGCCAGTAGTATCATGGAGAGACAAGAGACCCAGTACTTC.

This clonotype was counted only a few times. The rearrangement links TRBV11-2 to TRBJ2-5; perhaps TRBD1 as D (5 bases). The CDR3 sequence is 15 residues long. V was pared by 5 bases and J by 7 bases, with 20 bases between. The germline V gene encodes CDR1 SGHAT and CDR2 FQNNGV. DNA for the CDR3: TGTGCCAGCAGCGAACCTCTAGGGGCCCCTGGGACCCAGTACTTC. Protein: CASSEPLGAPGTQYF.

In its sample, this clonotype was seen many times. J is TRBJ1-4 and V is TRBV3-1; D is possibly TRBD1 (5 bases). Deletions cut 5 bases from V and 6 bases from J, with 16 bases between. Germline V gene data show CDR1 as LGHDT and CDR2 as YNNKEL (reference sequence). The CDR3 has 15 residues. CDR3 coding DNA: TGTGCCAGCAGCGCCCCGCGGGGCGCAGATGAAAAACTGTTTTTT. It codes for CASSAPRGADEKLFF.

This clonotype has a count of ten or more. The rearrangement uses TRBV6-1 and TRBJ2-4, with 9 bases fitting TRBD1. The germline V gene has CDR1 MNHNS and CDR2 SASEGT. The ends lost 6 bases at V and 7 bases at J; junction bases unmatched: 4. This CDR3 is 13 amino acids long. The CDR3: CASRTGQGNIQYF. Written as DNA, the CDR3 is TGTGCCAGCAGGACGGGACAGGGCAACATTCAGTACTTC.